A selection of T cell receptor beta chains follows, all from one sample in a study of blood T cell repertoires in COVID-19. Profiling relied on immunoSEQ multiplex PCR, and the TCRdb table lists in-frame clones only, not all of them. This table holds around 370,000 clones, around 87% found once. Sequencing was performed on peripheral blood. The source is a woman aged 50 to 60 with COVID-19, enrolled during active disease. Both conserved end residues are trimmed from each CDR3. D genes are given only for firm matches. Clone size is stated in some rows and not others, as once, few, many or a class when expanded.

v_call	clone_size	d_call	j_call	cdr3_aa
TRBV19	-	TRBD1	TRBJ1-2	ASSTVGQDYGYT
TRBV5-1	-	TRBD1	TRBJ1-6	ASRGSSLGLTGPDSPLH
TRBV7-9	-	-	TRBJ1-3	ASSQYDSPEHF
TRBV5-6	few	-	TRBJ2-7	ASSLAGVISYEQY
TRBV29-1	-	-	TRBJ2-1	SDLITVYGLTYNEQF
TRBV12-5	-	TRBD2	TRBJ2-7	ASGLGLAEFYEQY
TRBV28	-	TRBD1	TRBJ1-2	ASLLHGDRFYGYT
TRBV5-5	-	-	TRBJ2-2	ASSLASRGPTGELF
TRBV5-1	-	TRBD2	TRBJ2-1	ASSGEGQTSSNEQF
TRBV25-1	-	-	TRBJ2-2	ASSETGKAGELF
TRBV24-1	-	-	TRBJ2-1	ERPPLGSYNEQF
TRBV5-4	-	-	TRBJ1-1	ASTRGGGNTEAF
TRBV7-2	-	TRBD1	TRBJ1-2	ASSFLTGGYGYT
TRBV24-1	once	TRBD1	TRBJ2-5	ATSVDRGKETQY
TRBV3-1/TRBV3-2	-	-	TRBJ2-2	ASSHTGTKVNTGELF
TRBV7-9	many	TRBD2	TRBJ2-3	ASSFAPAGGTDTQY
TRBV11-3	-	TRBD2	TRBJ2-3	ASSKGLAGGPSTDTQY
TRBV12-3/TRBV12-4	-	-	TRBJ2-7	ASSRAGSYEQY
TRBV7-3	-	TRBD2	TRBJ2-1	ASSLIGLAVNEQF
TRBV7-9	-	TRBD1	TRBJ1-6	ASSPTGDSPLH
TRBV9	-	TRBD1	TRBJ2-3	ASSVGTGLSTDTQY
TRBV2	-	TRBD1	TRBJ1-2	ASRGGGQGIGYT
TRBV5-1	once	TRBD2	TRBJ2-5	ASSFPAGQETQY
TRBV6-2/TRBV6-3	-	-	TRBJ1-1	ASSPGQGRTEAF
TRBV7-2	-	TRBD1	TRBJ2-2	ASSSRGQRAGELF
TRBV29-1	-	TRBD1	TRBJ1-2	SVGGQNYGYT
TRBV7-2	-	TRBD1	TRBJ1-5	ASSFRDRNQPQH
TRBV5-1	-	-	TRBJ2-3	ASSLNWREVTDTQY
TRBV2	-	TRBD1	TRBJ2-2	ASSARDPQGGGELF
TRBV2	-	-	TRBJ1-4	ASSRFGDEKLF
TRBV5-4	-	-	TRBJ2-1	ASSLRGEQF
TRBV6-2/TRBV6-3	few	-	TRBJ2-1	ASSYFALPVNEQF
TRBV27	-	TRBD1	TRBJ1-2	ASSYRQGFNYGYT
TRBV6-5	once	TRBD2	TRBJ2-7	ASSRSGREREQY
TRBV7-2	-	-	TRBJ1-5	ASSLQNGGNQPQH
TRBV11-2	few	-	TRBJ2-2	ASRLPSDRPTAGELF
TRBV4-1	-	-	TRBJ2-1	ASSQDDRSYNEQF
TRBV7-9	-	-	TRBJ1-5	ASSLGQPNQPQH
TRBV13	-	-	TRBJ2-5	ASSLAVQETQY
TRBV7-9	-	-	TRBJ1-2	ASSSRRTANYGYT
TRBV19	-	TRBD2	TRBJ2-4	ASSRLSGLSKNIQY
TRBV10-3	-	TRBD2	TRBJ2-1	AISTLAGGYNEQF
TRBV4-1	once	TRBD2	TRBJ2-1	ASSQEFGLAGDHNEQF
TRBV5-6	-	-	TRBJ2-1	ASSEVSGSYNEQF
TRBV18	-	-	TRBJ1-2	ASSPLYENSGYGYT
TRBV19	-	-	TRBJ1-2	ASSALQLKSGYGYT
TRBV29-1	-	TRBD1	TRBJ2-6	STGGESGANVLT
TRBV21-1	-	-	TRBJ1-5	ASSKSALGGHLHKEPQH
TRBV7-2	-	TRBD1	TRBJ1-3	ASSSGQPGNTIY
TRBV7-9	-	-	TRBJ2-7	ASSSGQKTLRYEQY
TRBV5-1	-	TRBD2	TRBJ2-7	ASRGLAGDEQY
TRBV30	-	-	TRBJ1-2	AWSVQNALNYGYT
TRBV5-6	-	-	TRBJ1-1	ASSPDSGDTEAF